This T cell receptor (beta chain) was identified during a study of synovial regulatory T cells in juvenile arthritis. CDR1 is SNHLY, CDR2 FYNNEI, per germline. The CDR3 extends over 12 amino acids. The DNA is not on file. The protocol was immunoSEQ multiplex PCR, while the TCRdb copy is restricted to in-frame clones and leaves out a portion. Across roughly 8,000 clones, the top ten clones capture roughly 1.7% of the sample. Donors were more than nine juvenile idiopathic arthritis patients with active disease. The TCR comes from a donor younger than 30 with juvenile idiopathic arthritis. The rearrangement links TRBV2 to TRBJ2-5; the D call from TCRdb, TRBD1, cannot be confirmed without DNA. Sequenced sample: Treg cells from blood. The sample's subset: remaining (HLA-DR-negative) circulating blood Treg cells. CDR3 region: CASSERGETQYF.